This T cell receptor beta chain is drawn from a study of blood T cell repertoires in COVID-19. In the original workflow: Reference gene primers were amplified, and this amplification served to estimate nucleated cell counts. Here immunoSEQ multiplex PCR was the method, and the copy in TCRdb shows in-frame clones only, minus some. V and J calls and clone size are given by that table; D and trimming were obtained from the DNA. The sample carries about 67,000 clones, around 86% recorded once. This CDR3 is built from 17 residues. Germline V gene lookup returns CDR1 MNHEY and CDR2 SMNVEV (reference sequence). V lost 1 base and J lost 7, with 23 bases in between.

Sequenced material: peripheral blood. This receptor was identified in a man between 45 and 60 years old with active COVID-19. The rearrangement joins TRBV27 to TRBJ2-7, with a tentative D call TRBD1 (7 bases). The CDR3 loop is CASSLYETTGRYWEQYF. The CDR3 coding sequence is TGTGCCAGCAGTTTATACGAAACGACAGGGAGGTACTGGGAGCAGTACTTC.